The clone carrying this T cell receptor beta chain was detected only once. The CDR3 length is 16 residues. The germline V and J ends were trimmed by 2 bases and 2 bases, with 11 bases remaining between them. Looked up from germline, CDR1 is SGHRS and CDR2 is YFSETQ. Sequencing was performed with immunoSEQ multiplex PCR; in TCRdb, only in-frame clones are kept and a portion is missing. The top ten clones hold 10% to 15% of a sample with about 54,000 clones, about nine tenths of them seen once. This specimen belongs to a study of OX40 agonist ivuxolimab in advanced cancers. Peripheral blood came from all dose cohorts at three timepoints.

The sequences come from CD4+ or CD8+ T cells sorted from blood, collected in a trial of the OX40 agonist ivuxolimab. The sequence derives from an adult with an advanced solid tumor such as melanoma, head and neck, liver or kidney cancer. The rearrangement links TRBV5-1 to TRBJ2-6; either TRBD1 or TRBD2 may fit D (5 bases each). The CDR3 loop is CASSLPQGAGANVLTF. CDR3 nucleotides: TGCGCCAGCAGCTTACCCCAGGGAGCTGGGGCCAACGTCCTGACTTTC.